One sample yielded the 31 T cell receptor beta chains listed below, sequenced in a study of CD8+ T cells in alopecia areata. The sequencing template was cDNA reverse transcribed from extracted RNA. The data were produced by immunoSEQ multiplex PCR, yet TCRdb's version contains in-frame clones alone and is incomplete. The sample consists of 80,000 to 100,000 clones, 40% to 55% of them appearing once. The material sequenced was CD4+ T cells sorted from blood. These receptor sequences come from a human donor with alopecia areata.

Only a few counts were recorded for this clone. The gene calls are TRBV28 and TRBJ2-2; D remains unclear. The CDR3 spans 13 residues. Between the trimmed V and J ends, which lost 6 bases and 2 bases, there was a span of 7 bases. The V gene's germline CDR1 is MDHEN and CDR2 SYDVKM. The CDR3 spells CASRGNNTGELFF. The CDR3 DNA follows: TGTGCCAGCAGAGGAAACAACACCGGGGAGCTGTTTTTT.

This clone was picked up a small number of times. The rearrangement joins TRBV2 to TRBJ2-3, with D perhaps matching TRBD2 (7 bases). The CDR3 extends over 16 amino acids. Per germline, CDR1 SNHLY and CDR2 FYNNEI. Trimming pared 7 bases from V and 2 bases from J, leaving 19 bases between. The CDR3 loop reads CASKSGGRAYTDTQYF. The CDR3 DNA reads TGTGCCAGCAAATCGGGGGGCCGGGCATACACAGATACGCAGTATTTT.

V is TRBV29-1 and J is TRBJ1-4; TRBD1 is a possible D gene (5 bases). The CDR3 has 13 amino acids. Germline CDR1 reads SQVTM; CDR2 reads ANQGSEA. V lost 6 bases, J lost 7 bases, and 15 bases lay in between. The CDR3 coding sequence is TGCAGCGTCGCCATGATGCAGGGTGAAAAACTGTTTTTT. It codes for CSVAMMQGEKLFF.

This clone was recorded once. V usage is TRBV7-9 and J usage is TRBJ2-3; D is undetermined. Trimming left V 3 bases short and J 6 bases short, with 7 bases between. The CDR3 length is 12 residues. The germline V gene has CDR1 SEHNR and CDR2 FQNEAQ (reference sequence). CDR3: CASSFPGDTQYF. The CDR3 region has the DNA TGTGCCAGCAGCTTCCCAGGTGATACGCAGTATTTT.

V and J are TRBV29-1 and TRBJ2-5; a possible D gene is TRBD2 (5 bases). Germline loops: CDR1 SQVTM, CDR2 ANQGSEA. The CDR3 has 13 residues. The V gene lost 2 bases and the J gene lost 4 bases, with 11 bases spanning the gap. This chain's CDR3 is CSVEPASRETQYF. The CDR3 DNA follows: TGCAGCGTTGAACCTGCTAGCAGAGAGACCCAGTACTTC.

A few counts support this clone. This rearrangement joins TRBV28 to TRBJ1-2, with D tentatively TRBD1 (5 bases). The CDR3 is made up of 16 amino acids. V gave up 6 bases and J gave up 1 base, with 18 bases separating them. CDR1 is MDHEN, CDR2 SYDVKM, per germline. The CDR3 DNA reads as TGTGCCAGCAGACTATCCTTTACGAGGGGTAACTATGGCTACACCTTC. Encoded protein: CASRLSFTRGNYGYTF.

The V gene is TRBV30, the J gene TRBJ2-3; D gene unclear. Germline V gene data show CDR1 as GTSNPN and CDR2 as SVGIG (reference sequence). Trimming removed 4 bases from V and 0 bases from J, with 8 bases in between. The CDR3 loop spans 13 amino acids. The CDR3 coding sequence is TGTGCCTGGATGAGACTCAGCACAGATACGCAGTATTTT. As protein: CAWMRLSTDTQYF.

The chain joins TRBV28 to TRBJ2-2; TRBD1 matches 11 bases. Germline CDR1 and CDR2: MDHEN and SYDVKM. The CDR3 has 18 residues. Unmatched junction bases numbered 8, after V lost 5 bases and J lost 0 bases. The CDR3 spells CASSPGQGGLSNTGELFF. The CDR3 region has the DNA TGTGCCAGCAGTCCGGGACAGGGGGGTCTCTCGAACACCGGGGAGCTGTTTTTT.

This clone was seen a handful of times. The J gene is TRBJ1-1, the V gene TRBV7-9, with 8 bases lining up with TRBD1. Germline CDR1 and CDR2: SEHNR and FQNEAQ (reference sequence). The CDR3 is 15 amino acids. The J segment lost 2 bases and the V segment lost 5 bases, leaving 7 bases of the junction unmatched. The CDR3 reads CASSPRQGINTEAFF. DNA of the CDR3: TGTGCCAGCAGCCCCCGACAGGGGATCAACACTGAAGCTTTCTTT.

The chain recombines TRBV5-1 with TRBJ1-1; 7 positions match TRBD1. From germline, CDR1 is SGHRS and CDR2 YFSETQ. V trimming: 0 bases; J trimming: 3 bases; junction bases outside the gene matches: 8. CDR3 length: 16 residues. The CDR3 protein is CASSLDGQARYTEAFF. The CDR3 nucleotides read TGCGCCAGCAGCTTGGATGGACAGGCTAGATACACTGAAGCTTTCTTT.

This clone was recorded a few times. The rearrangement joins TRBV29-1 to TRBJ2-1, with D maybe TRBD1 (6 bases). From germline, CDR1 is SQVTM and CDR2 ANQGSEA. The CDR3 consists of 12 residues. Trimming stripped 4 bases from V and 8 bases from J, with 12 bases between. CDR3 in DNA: TGCAGCGTTGGGGAACAGGGCTATGAGCAGTTCTTC. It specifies CSVGEQGYEQFF.

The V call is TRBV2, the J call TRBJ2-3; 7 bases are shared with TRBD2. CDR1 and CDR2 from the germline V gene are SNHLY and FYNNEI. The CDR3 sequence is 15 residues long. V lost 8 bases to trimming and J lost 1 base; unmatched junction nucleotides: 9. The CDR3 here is CASVDGLAGTDTQYF. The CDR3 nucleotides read TGTGCCAGCGTAGACGGGCTAGCGGGCACAGATACGCAGTATTTT.

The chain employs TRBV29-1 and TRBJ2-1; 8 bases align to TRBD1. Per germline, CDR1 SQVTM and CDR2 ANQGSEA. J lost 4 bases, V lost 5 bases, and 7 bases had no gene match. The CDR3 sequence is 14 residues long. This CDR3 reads CSVNRGQGYNEQFF. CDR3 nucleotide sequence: TGCAGCGTTAATCGTGGACAGGGTTACAATGAGCAGTTCTTC.

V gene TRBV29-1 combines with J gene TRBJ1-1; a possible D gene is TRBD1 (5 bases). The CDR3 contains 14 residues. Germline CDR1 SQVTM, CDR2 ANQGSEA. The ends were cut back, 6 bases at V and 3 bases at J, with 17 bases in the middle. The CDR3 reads CSVAAEVGHTEAFF. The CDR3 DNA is TGCAGCGTCGCGGCCGAAGTGGGGCACACTGAAGCTTTCTTT.

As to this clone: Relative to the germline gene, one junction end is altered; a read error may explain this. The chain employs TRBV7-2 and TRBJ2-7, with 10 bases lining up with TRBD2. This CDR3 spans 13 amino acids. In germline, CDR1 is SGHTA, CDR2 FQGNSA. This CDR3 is CASSRTLAGEPYF. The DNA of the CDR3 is TGTGCCAGCAGCCGTACCCTAGCGGGGGAGCCGTACTTC.

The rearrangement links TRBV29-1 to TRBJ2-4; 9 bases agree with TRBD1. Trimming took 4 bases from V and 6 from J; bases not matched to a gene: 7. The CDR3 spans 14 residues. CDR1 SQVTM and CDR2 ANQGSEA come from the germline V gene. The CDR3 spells CSVVNRGHGNIQYF. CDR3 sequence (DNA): TGCAGCGTTGTAAACAGGGGGCACGGAAACATTCAGTACTTC.

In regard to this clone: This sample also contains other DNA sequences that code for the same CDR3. The CDR3: CSVDRSSYNEQFF. Here the CDR3 DNA reads TGCAGCGTTGATCGAAGCTCCTACAATGAGCAGTTCTTC. The J gene is TRBJ2-1, the V gene TRBV29-1, with no clear D. Germline assignment: CDR1 SQVTM and CDR2 ANQGSEA. The CDR3 is made up of 13 amino acids. The V and J ends lost 3 bases and 0 bases respectively, with 6 bases between them.

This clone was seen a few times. CDR3 loop: CASSSTTGGETQYF. The CDR3 DNA follows: TGTGCCAGCAGTTCCACCACAGGGGGAGAGACCCAGTACTTC. The chain couples TRBV6-5 to TRBJ2-5; TRBD1 matches 8 bases. Per germline, CDR1 MNHEY and CDR2 SVGAGI. The CDR3 is 14 residues long. The trim removed 4 bases at V and 4 bases at J, leaving 5 bases unmatched.

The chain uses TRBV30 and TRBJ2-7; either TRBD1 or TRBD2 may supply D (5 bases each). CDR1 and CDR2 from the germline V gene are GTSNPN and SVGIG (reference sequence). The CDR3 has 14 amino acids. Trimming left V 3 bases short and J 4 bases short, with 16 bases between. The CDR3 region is CAWSGAPLGYEQYF. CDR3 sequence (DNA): TGTGCCTGGAGCGGGGCCCCATTGGGGTACGAGCAGTACTTC.

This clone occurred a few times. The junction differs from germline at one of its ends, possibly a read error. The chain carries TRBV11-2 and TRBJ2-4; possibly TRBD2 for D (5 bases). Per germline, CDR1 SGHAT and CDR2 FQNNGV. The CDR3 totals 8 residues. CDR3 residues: CASSPGDF. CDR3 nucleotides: TGTGCCAGCAGCCCCGGGGACTTC.

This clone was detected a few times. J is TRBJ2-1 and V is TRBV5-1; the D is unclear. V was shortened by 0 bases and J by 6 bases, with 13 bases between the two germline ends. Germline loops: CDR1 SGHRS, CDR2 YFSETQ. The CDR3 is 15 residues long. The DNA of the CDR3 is TGCGCCAGCAGCTTGGGCACCGGCGGAGTCAATGAGCAGTTCTTC. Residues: CASSLGTGGVNEQFF. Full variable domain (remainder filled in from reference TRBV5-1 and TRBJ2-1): KAGVTQTPRYLIKTRGQQVTLSCSPISGHRSVSWYQQTPGQGLQFLFEYFSETQRNKGNFPGRFSGRQFSNSRSEMNVSTLELGDSALYLCASSLGTGGVNEQFFGPGTRLTVL.

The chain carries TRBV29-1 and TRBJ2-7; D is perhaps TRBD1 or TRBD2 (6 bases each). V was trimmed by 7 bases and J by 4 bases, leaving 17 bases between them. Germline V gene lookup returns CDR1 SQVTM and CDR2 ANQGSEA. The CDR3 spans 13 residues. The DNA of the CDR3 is TGCAGCGGGCTCGGGGGCCGCGGGTACGAGCAGTACTTC. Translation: CSGLGGRGYEQYF.

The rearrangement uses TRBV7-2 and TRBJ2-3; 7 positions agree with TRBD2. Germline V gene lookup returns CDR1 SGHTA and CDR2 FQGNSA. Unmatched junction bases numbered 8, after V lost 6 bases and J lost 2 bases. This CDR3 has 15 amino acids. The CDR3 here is CASRKKGLFTDTQYF. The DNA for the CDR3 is TGTGCCAGCAGAAAAAAGGGACTATTCACAGATACGCAGTATTTT. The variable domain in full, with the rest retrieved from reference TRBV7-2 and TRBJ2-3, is GAGVSQSPSNKVTEKGKDVELRCDPISGHTALYWYRQSLGQGLEFLIYFQGNSAPDKSGLPSDRFSAERTGGSVSTLTIQRTQQEDSAVYLCASRKKGLFTDTQYFGPGTRLTVL.

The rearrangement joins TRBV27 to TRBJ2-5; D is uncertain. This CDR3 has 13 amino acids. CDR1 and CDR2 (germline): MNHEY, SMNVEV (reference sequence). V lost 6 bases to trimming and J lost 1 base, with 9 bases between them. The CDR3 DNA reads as TGTGCCAGCAGATTCGAGTTCCAAGAGACCCAGTACTTC. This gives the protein CASRFEFQETQYF.

CDR3 nucleotides: TGTGCCTGGAGTGTAGAGGGAAACATTCAGTACTTC. Translation gives CAWSVEGNIQYF. The V call is TRBV30, the J call TRBJ2-4; possible D gene TRBD2, 5 bases. The CDR3 consists of 12 residues. Trimming cost V 0 bases and J 6 bases, with 6 bases left between them. Germline lookup yields CDR1 GTSNPN and CDR2 SVGIG (reference sequence).

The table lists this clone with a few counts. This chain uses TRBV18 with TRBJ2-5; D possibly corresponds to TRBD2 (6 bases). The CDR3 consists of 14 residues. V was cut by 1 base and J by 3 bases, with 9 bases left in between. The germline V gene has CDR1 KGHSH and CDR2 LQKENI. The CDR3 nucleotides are TGTGCCAGCTCACCACGGACGGGGGAAGAGACCCAGTACTTC. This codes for CASSPRTGEETQYF.

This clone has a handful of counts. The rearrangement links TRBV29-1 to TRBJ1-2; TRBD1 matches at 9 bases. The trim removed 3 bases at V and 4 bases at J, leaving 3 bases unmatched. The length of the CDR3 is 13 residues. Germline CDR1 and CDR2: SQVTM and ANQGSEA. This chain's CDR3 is CSVEVTGGYGYTF. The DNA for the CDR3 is TGCAGCGTTGAGGTGACAGGGGGCTATGGCTACACCTTC.

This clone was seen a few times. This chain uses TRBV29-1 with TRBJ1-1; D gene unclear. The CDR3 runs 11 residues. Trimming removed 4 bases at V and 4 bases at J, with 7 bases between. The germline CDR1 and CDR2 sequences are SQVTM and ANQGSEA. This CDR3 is CSVGVGTEAFF. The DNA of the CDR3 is TGCAGCGTTGGGGTGGGCACTGAAGCTTTCTTT.

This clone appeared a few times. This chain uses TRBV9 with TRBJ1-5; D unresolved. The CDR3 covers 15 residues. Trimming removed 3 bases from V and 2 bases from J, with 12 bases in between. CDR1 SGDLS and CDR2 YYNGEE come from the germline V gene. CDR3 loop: CASSAGYGRNQPQHF. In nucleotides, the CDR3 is TGTGCCAGCAGCGCGGGATACGGACGCAATCAGCCCCAGCATTTT.

In DNA form, the CDR3 reads TGTGCCTGGAGTGGGGCGGTTGGCACAGATACGCAGTATTTT. It yields the protein CAWSGAVGTDTQYF. The chain uses TRBV30 and TRBJ2-3; D unresolved. This CDR3 region has 14 residues. CDR1 GTSNPN and CDR2 SVGIG come from the germline V gene (reference sequence). Trimming took 1 base from V and 1 from J, leaving 9 bases between them.

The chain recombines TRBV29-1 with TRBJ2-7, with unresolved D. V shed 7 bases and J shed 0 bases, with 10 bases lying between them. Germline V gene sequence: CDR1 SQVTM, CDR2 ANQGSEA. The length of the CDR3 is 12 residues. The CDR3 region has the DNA TGCAGCGCTGGATTAGCCTCCTACGAGCAGTACTTC. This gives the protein CSAGLASYEQYF.